This entry lists 8 T cell receptor beta chains sequenced from one sample in a study of Graves' ophthalmopathy and Graves' hyperthyroidism (dated by TCRdb to 2017 to 2018). TCRdb shows the sequencer as Illumina HiSeq 2000. For repertoire sequencing, the TCR beta CDR3 regions were amplified from RNA transcripts. The first round of RT-PCR was done with HTBI primers and the Qiagen OneStep RT-PCR kit, and was followed by a second round of multiplex PCR, then size selection and purification. In TCRdb, the public reads were trimmed at Q25 with fastp and aligned with MiXCR, with productive beta chains retained. All rows with the same CDR3 protein become a single entry with the most common DNA and genes. This sample holds more than 550,000 distinct CDR3 sequences; about two fifths were observed only once. 2.5% to 3.5% of the sample is in the top ten clones. The sequenced material came from peripheral blood. The receptors shown here come from an adult man with Graves' ophthalmopathy.

This clonotype was seen many times. The DNA of the CDR3 is TGTGCCAGCAGCAGTAGACCCTCCTACGAGCAGTACTTC. Protein: CASSSRPSYEQYF. The J gene is TRBJ2-7, the V gene TRBV10-3; D not resolved. The CDR3 has 13 amino acids. Germline CDR1 ENHRY, CDR2 SYGVKD. V was shortened by 10 bases and J by 0 bases, with 13 bases between the two germline ends.

In its sample, this clonotype was seen many times. CDR3 sequence: CASSIKWGGDTEAFF. The DNA of the CDR3 is TGTGCCAGTAGTATTAAGTGGGGCGGAGACACTGAAGCTTTCTTT. This chain links TRBV19 with TRBJ1-1; D is perhaps TRBD1 (5 bases). The CDR3 is 15 residues long. Germline V CDR1 and CDR2: LNHDA, SQIVND (reference sequence). V was trimmed by 3 bases and J by 3 bases, leaving 14 bases between them. Using reference TRBV19 and TRBJ1-1 for the parts outside the CDR3, the full variable domain is DGGITQSPKYLFRKEGQNVTLSCEQNLNHDAMYWYRQDPGQGLRLIYYSQIVNDFQKGDIAEGYSVSREKKESFPLTVTSAQKNPTAFYLCASSIKWGGDTEAFFGQGTRLTVV.

This clonotype was observed at least ten times. The CDR3 DNA is TGTGCCACCAGTGGGGCTAGCGGGAGGGTGGAGACCCAGTACTTC. Protein sequence: CATSGASGRVETQYF. The rearrangement joins TRBV24-1 to TRBJ2-5; TRBD2 aligns across 12 bases. From germline, CDR1 is KGHDR and CDR2 SFDVKD. This CDR3 has 15 residues. Losses at the gene ends were 5 bases for V and 5 bases for J; bases not matched to a gene: 5.

The rearrangement joins TRBV7-9 to TRBJ1-6; possibly TRBD1 for D (5 bases). Trimming took 4 bases from V and 9 from J, leaving 13 bases between them. The CDR3 extends over 14 amino acids. Germline V gene sequence: CDR1 SEHNR, CDR2 FQNEAQ (reference sequence). CDR3 amino acids: CASSSGRDGSPLHF. The DNA of the CDR3 is TGTGCCAGCAGCTCGGGACGGGATGGTTCACCCCTCCACTTT.

In its sample, this clonotype was seen many times. This chain links TRBV7-6 with TRBJ1-2; TRBD1 is a possible D gene (5 bases). In germline, CDR1 is SGHVS, CDR2 FNYEAQ. Trimming shortened V by 5 bases and J by 1 base, and 20 bases separated the two germline ends. This CDR3 region has 17 residues. CDR3 coding DNA: TGTGCCAGCAGCCCAGGGACCGTCCCACCCAATAACTATGGCTACACCTTC. Residues: CASSPGTVPPNNYGYTF.

As for this clonotype: One base away lies a much larger clone, so this may be a sequencing read error. The chain uses TRBV7-2 and TRBJ2-7, with no clear D. CDR3 length equals 13 residues. Germline CDR1 and CDR2: SGHTA and FQGNSA. CDR3 coding DNA: TGTGCCAGCAGCCAAGCGATCTCCTACGAGCGGTACTTC. Encoded protein: CASSQAISYERYF.

This clonotype came up a few times. V gene TRBV12-5 combines with J gene TRBJ1-2; no definite D call. Trimming cost V 4 bases and J 8 bases, with 11 bases left between them. The germline V gene has CDR1 LGHNT and CDR2 FRNRAP. The CDR3 spans 12 residues. The DNA of the CDR3 is TGTGCTAGTGGTTCGTCTCCGGGGGGCTACACCTTC. Residues: CASGSSPGGYTF. The whole variable domain, filled in from reference TRBV12-5 and TRBJ1-2, reads DARVTQTPRHKVTEMGQEVTMRCQPILGHNTVFWYRQTMMQGLELLAYFRNRAPLDDSGMPKDRFSAEMPDATLATLKIQPSEPRDSAVYFCASGSSPGGYTFGSGTRLTVV.

This clonotype was seen repeatedly, ten times or more. The chain joins TRBV7-2 to TRBJ2-7; D gene uncertain. CDR3 length equals 15 residues. Germline V gene lookup returns CDR1 SGHTA and CDR2 FQGNSA. V lost 5 bases, J lost 6 bases, and 20 bases lay in between. CDR3 bases: TGTGCCAGCAGCCTCCAGGAAGGCAGTTTGGTCGAGCAGTACTTC. Its translation is CASSLQEGSLVEQYF. Complete variable domain (other parts from reference TRBV7-2 and TRBJ2-7): GAGVSQSPSNKVTEKGKDVELRCDPISGHTALYWYRQSLGQGLEFLIYFQGNSAPDKSGLPSDRFSAERTGGSVSTLTIQRTQQEDSAVYLCASSLQEGSLVEQYFGPGTRLTVT.